This entry describes one T cell receptor (beta chain). Authors' analysis steps: Scientists estimated how many nucleated cells there were by amplifying reference gene primers. Sequencing was performed with immunoSEQ multiplex PCR; in TCRdb, only in-frame clones are kept and a portion is missing. The V and J calls and the clone size are those of that table, but D and trimming were determined from the DNA. The data contain about 250,000 clones, 85% to 90% of them singletons. Patients in Seattle were enrolled during active infection, then followed longitudinally. This entry is derived from a study of blood T cell repertoires in COVID-19. The sequencing sample was made of peripheral blood. The origin of this receptor is a woman aged 60-75 years with COVID-19, enrolled during active disease.

The CDR3 loop reads CASSQEAGAGANVLTF. As DNA, the CDR3 is TGTGCCAGCAGCCAAGAGGCTGGAGCTGGGGCCAACGTCCTGACTTTC. This chain connects TRBV4-2 to TRBJ2-6; no clear D. V was clipped by 0 bases and J by 2 bases, with 8 bases between them. Germline values: CDR1 LGHNA, CDR2 YNFKEQ. This CDR3 has 16 residues.